This TCR beta chain was documented in a study of blood T cells in healthy people across ages. Alongside a J-beta primer mix, a sample-barcoded 5' primer served in a second PCR lasting roughly 7 to 11 cycles. Every sample returned 2.5 million or more CDR3-containing paired-end reads. TCRdb called the 5' RACE reads again in MiXCR, with one record for every CDR3 protein. In the table there are hundreds of thousands of distinct CDR3 sequences, approximately 50% of which are singletons. The CDR3 is 14 residues long. Trimming took off 3 bases at V and 7 bases at J, with 15 bases between the two ends. Germline CDR1 is SGHVS and CDR2 is FQNEAQ. Donors were systemically healthy Caucasian individuals from Russia aged about 6 to 95 years. Peripheral blood was drawn, 7.5 to 10 milliliters per donor.

Sequences were obtained from blood. This receptor was identified in a man aged 55 to 70 in good health. V and J are TRBV7-8 and TRBJ2-5; D might be TRBD1 or TRBD2, each matching 5 bases. The CDR3 loop is CASSLGTGRGTQYF. DNA of the CDR3: TGTGCCAGCAGCTTGGGGACCGGACGGGGGACCCAGTACTTC.